This T cell receptor beta chain emerged from a study of shared clonotypes between healthy human individuals. Broader study findings: Compared with memory subsets, naive subsets generally had larger estimated richness.

A remark on this clone: Its specificity is unknown.

At a deep level, the assay was run. TCRdb's copy holds only in-frame clones and misses some; the assay was immunoSEQ multiplex PCR. The sample shows around 2.3 million clones, around 95% of them seen only once. The TCR was taken from a man in his late teens or twenties in good health. The sample consisted of naive CD4+ T cells sorted from blood. This sample's subset: CD45RA+ positively selected.

The CDR3 region has the DNA TGCAGTGCCCTAGGGACTTTTGAAGCTTTCTTT. Encoded protein: CSALGTFEAFF. The chain joins TRBV20-1 to TRBJ1-1; TRBD1 is a possible D gene (5 bases). Germline CDR1 DFQATT, CDR2 SNEGSKA (reference sequence). V lost 6 bases and J lost 7, with 12 bases in between. The CDR3 contains 11 residues.